The 21 T cell receptor beta chains below all came from one sample that was sequenced in a study of blood T cells in healthy people across ages. Next came a second PCR, run for roughly 6 to 11 cycles, which used a sample-barcoded 5' primer along with a J-beta primer mix. One entry per CDR3 protein, called by TCRdb with MiXCR from the 5' RACE reads. The sample includes around 1,700,000 distinct CDR3 sequences, 28% of them seen just once. The sequencing input was blood. These receptors were collected from a woman aged 25 to 39 in good health.

The chain employs TRBV5-1 and TRBJ1-2, with D uncertain. The V end was cut by 0 bases, the J end by 4 bases, with 10 bases between. Germline V gene lookup returns CDR1 SGHRS and CDR2 YFSETQ. CDR3 length equals 14 residues. The CDR3 is CASSLEGLFYGYTF. In nucleotides, the CDR3 is TGCGCCAGCAGCTTGGAAGGTCTTTTCTATGGCTACACCTTC.

J is TRBJ2-2 and V is TRBV4-1; the match to TRBD2 covers 15 bases. Germline V gene sequence: CDR1 MGHRA, CDR2 YSYEKL. The CDR3 runs to 17 residues. Trimming took 4 bases from V and 3 from J; bases not matched to a gene: 3. The CDR3 coding sequence is TGCGCCAGCAGCCTCGGACTAGCGGGGGGGTACACCGGGGAGCTGTTTTTT. It translates to CASSLGLAGGYTGELFF.

This clonotype was detected only a few times. The chain joins TRBV12-3 or TRBV12-4 to TRBJ1-2, with 7 bases identical to TRBD1. The CDR3 is 14 amino acids. V shed 4 bases, J shed 6 bases, and the junction held 8 bases outside the gene matches. In DNA form, the CDR3 reads TGTGCCAGCAGTTCTGGAAGGGGGCGGGATGGCTACACCTTC. It is translated as CASSSGRGRDGYTF.

This clonotype was found many times. The chain carries TRBV12-3 or TRBV12-4 and TRBJ1-2, with D uncertain. Trimming removed 2 bases from V and 8 bases from J, with 12 bases in between. The CDR3 length is 13 residues. The CDR3 bases are TGTGCCAGCAGTTTAAAGGCGACGGTAGGCTACACCTTC. Protein: CASSLKATVGYTF.

This clonotype has just a few counts. This may come from a read error, since a much larger clone is one base off. The chain is built from TRBV29-1 and TRBJ2-7, with 10 positions matching TRBD2. Trimming took 7 bases from V and 4 from J; bases not matched to a gene: 16. The CDR3 has 16 residues. Germline CDR1 and CDR2: SQVTM and ANQGSEA. In DNA form, the CDR3 reads TGCAGCGCCGGAGGGGGGCGAGCGGGAGGGATTTACGAGCAGTACTTC. This gives the protein CSAGGGRAGGIYEQYF.

This clonotype came up a few times. CDR3 DNA: TGTGCCAGCAGTTACTCGTGGGACATTTCTATGAACACTGAAGCTTTCTTT. It is translated as CASSYSWDISMNTEAFF. The V call is TRBV6-5, the J call TRBJ1-1; D possibly corresponds to TRBD1 (6 bases). The CDR3 runs to 17 residues. Germline V gene sequence: CDR1 MNHEY, CDR2 SVGAGI. The V end lost 0 bases, the J end lost 0 bases, and 14 bases lay between the germline ends.

Concerning this clonotype: The junction departs from the called germline gene at one end, perhaps through a read error. This chain links TRBV10-3 with TRBJ2-3, with D uncertain. This CDR3 comprises 15 residues. Looked up from germline, CDR1 is ENHRY and CDR2 is SYGVKD. DNA of the CDR3: TGTGCCATCAGTGAGTGGCTATCCCGCACAAATACGCAGTATTTT. The encoded protein is CAISEWLSRTNTQYF.

The chain recombines TRBV9 with TRBJ1-5, with no clear D. Germline lookup yields CDR1 SGDLS and CDR2 YYNGEE. The V and J ends lost 7 bases and 0 bases respectively, with 11 bases between them. The CDR3 runs 14 residues. CDR3 amino acids: CASGGTYSNQPQHF. Written as DNA, the CDR3 is TGTGCCAGCGGTGGCACGTATAGCAATCAGCCCCAGCATTTT.

This clonotype was counted between two and nine times. The chain carries TRBV12-3 or TRBV12-4 and TRBJ1-5, with a possible D match to TRBD1 (5 bases). The CDR3 totals 15 residues. V lost 8 bases and J lost 2, with 16 bases in between. The CDR3 DNA sequence: TGTGCCAGCTCCCGGAACCAGGGCGGCAATCAGCCCCAGCATTTT. It translates to CASSRNQGGNQPQHF.

This clonotype was seen a handful of times. The V and J genes are TRBV11-2 and TRBJ2-4, with D possibly matching TRBD2 (6 bases). V shed 5 bases and J shed 9 bases, with 20 bases lying between them. Germline V gene sequence: CDR1 SGHAT, CDR2 FQNNGV. The CDR3 contains 15 residues. For the CDR3, the DNA is TGTGCCAGCAGCCTCTCGGGACTGGGGAAGGGCATTCAGTACTTC. It translates to CASSLSGLGKGIQYF.

The chain combines TRBV3-1 with TRBJ2-5; TRBD1 aligns across 7 bases. The CDR3 runs 15 residues. The germline CDR1 and CDR2 sequences are LGHDT and YNNKEL (reference sequence). With V trimmed by 6 bases and J by 1 base, 8 bases remained unmatched. The chain's CDR3 is CASSRSAGGQETQYF. The CDR3 DNA sequence: TGTGCCAGCAGTCGGAGCGCAGGGGGCCAAGAGACCCAGTACTTC.

This clonotype was seen a handful of times. The chain employs TRBV20-1 and TRBJ2-1; 13 nucleotides line up with TRBD2. Germline V gene lookup returns CDR1 DFQATT and CDR2 SNEGSKA (reference sequence). The CDR3 sequence is 15 residues long. V lost 1 base and J lost 9; bases outside the gene matches: 6. The CDR3 spells CSARGGLAGDTEQFF. CDR3 DNA sequence: TGCAGTGCTAGAGGTGGACTAGCGGGAGACACTGAGCAGTTCTTC.

There are a few counts of this clonotype. This chain uses TRBV7-9 with TRBJ1-5; TRBD1 matches 9 bases. The CDR3 has 15 amino acids. Germline lookup yields CDR1 SEHNR and CDR2 FQNEAQ (reference sequence). Trimming took 1 base from V and 6 from J; bases not matched to a gene: 4. CDR3 in amino acids: CASSLDRDRAQPQHF. Written as DNA, the CDR3 is TGTGCCAGCAGCTTAGACCGGGACAGGGCTCAGCCCCAGCATTTT.

This clonotype has a handful of counts. The V call is TRBV9, the J call TRBJ2-7; tentative D call: TRBD2 (6 bases). Matching the DNA end better, TRBJ2-5 makes the J call doubtful. This CDR3 region has 15 residues. The germline gives CDR1 SGDLS, CDR2 YYNGEE. CDR3 sequence (DNA): TGTGCCAGCAGCCCAGGAGGGATGGGGGGTCAGACCCAGTACTTC. Translated, it gives CASSPGGMGGQTQYF.

The chain is built from TRBV28 and TRBJ1-2; no reliable D call. The germline V and J ends were trimmed by 1 base and 4 bases, with 7 bases remaining between them. CDR3 length: 13 residues. Germline V gene sequence: CDR1 MDHEN, CDR2 SYDVKM. The DNA of the CDR3 is TGTGCCAGCAGTTTATTCGAGGGCTATGGCTACACCTTC. It translates to CASSLFEGYGYTF.

The gene calls are TRBV7-9 and TRBJ2-7; 11 positions match TRBD2. Per germline, CDR1 SEHNR and CDR2 FQNEAQ (reference sequence). Germline trimming cut 4 bases from V and 0 bases from J; bases unmatched to any gene: 5. This CDR3 contains 16 residues. CDR3 in DNA: TGTGCCAGCAGCTCCTCGGGACTAGCGGACTCCTACGAGCAGTACTTC. Protein sequence: CASSSSGLADSYEQYF. Combining the CDR3 with reference TRBV7-9 and TRBJ2-7 gives the whole variable domain DTGVSQNPRHKITKRGQNVTFRCDPISEHNRLYWYRQTLGQGPEFLTYFQNEAQLEKSRLLSDRFSAERPKGSFSTLEIQRTEQGDSAMYLCASSSSGLADSYEQYFGPGTRLTVT.

This clonotype has at least ten counts. The chain joins TRBV5-1 to TRBJ1-2, with 10 bases identical to TRBD1. This CDR3 has 18 residues. V dropped 0 bases and J dropped 5; count of bases not matched to a gene: 13. In germline, CDR1 is SGHRS, CDR2 YFSETQ. The CDR3 DNA sequence: TGCGCCAGCAGCTTGGCCCGCGTGGGGACAGGGGTAGGATATGGCTACACCTTC. Its protein is CASSLARVGTGVGYGYTF.

The rearrangement joins TRBV20-1 to TRBJ1-3; D is undetermined. Germline V CDR1 and CDR2: DFQATT, SNEGSKA (reference sequence). With 3 bases removed from V and 0 bases from J, the gap between germline ends came to 6 bases. CDR3 length equals 13 residues. CDR3 protein: CSASYTSGNTIYF. The DNA of the CDR3 is TGCAGTGCTAGTTACACCTCTGGAAACACCATATATTTT.

This clonotype was recorded many times. J is TRBJ2-7 and V is TRBV20-1, with D unclear. Trimming shortened V by 6 bases and J by 6 bases, and 12 bases separated the two germline ends. The CDR3 covers 11 residues. The germline gives CDR1 DFQATT, CDR2 SNEGSKA (reference sequence). The CDR3 sequence: CSANTLSEQYF. CDR3 sequence (DNA): TGCAGTGCCAATACCCTGAGCGAGCAGTACTTC.

The V gene is TRBV20-1, the J gene TRBJ2-3, with 8 bases that match TRBD2. CDR1 DFQATT and CDR2 SNEGSKA come from the germline V gene (reference sequence). CDR3 length: 16 amino acids. With 0 bases clipped from V and 7 bases from J, the junction kept 12 bases outside the gene matches. CDR3 DNA: TGCAGTGCTAGAGAGTCTTTCCGGGGGGGCCCGAATACGCAGTATTTT. Its protein product is CSARESFRGGPNTQYF.

This clonotype was observed many times. This chain links TRBV5-6 with TRBJ2-1; TRBD2 agrees at 12 bases. CDR1 and CDR2 from the germline V gene are SGHDT and YYEEEE. The CDR3 runs to 16 residues. After removal of 4 bases from V and 9 bases from J, the junction contained 11 bases not matched to a gene. The CDR3 sequence: CASSTYRTSGDGEQFF. DNA for the CDR3: TGTGCCAGCAGCACCTACCGGACTAGCGGGGACGGTGAGCAGTTCTTC.